This T cell receptor (gamma chain) was captured in a study of Vδ1+ human thymocytes. Study conclusions and caveats: Roughly 22% of thymic delta-chain sequences were Vdelta2, with few Vdelta3, unlike blood Vdelta1+ controls. Thymic TRG and TRD repertoires appeared highly polyclonal, with Gaussian CDR3 length distributions. Bulk repertoire data may be misinterpreted because of unexpected Vdelta2 sequences.

This clone has just a few counts. What it recognizes is unknown. V was pared by 2 bases and J by 10 bases, with 11 bases of the junction left unmatched. In germline, CDR1 is GITISATS, CDR2 ISYDGTV (reference sequence). There are 13 residues in the CDR3. Alphabeta T cells were depleted, then CD3+ Vdelta1+ Vdelta2- thymocytes were FACS-sorted. Between about 98% and 99.6% of sorted thymocytes were Vdelta1+. RNA was extracted from the cells and then reverse transcribed. CDR3 amplicons came from multiplex PCR with pooled V-gene forward and constant-region reverse primers. TCRdb reanalysed the multiplex PCR reads via CATT. Found here are tens of thousands of gamma-chain clones, roughly 13% of them singletons; the top ten hold 1.9%.

This chain uses TRGV9 with TRGJ1 or TRGJ2. The receptor was derived from a child under three years old who had congenital heart surgery. Sequenced material: Vdelta1+ gamma-delta thymocytes from the thymus. Subset of the sample: FACS-sorted CD3+ TCRalphabeta- TCRVdelta1+ TCRVdelta2- thymocytes. The CDR3 DNA is TGTGCCTTGTGGGAGGCATACGGGACCAAGAAACTCTTT. Protein sequence: CALWEAYGTKKLF.